These 28 T cell receptor beta chains came from one sample sequenced in a study of blood T cell repertoires in COVID-19. Data came from immunoSEQ multiplex PCR; TCRdb stores just in-frame clones and leaves some out. Seen here are hundreds of thousands of clones, around nine tenths observed once, and the top ten hold more than 0.7%. Sequences were obtained from peripheral blood. These receptors were taken from a man aged 55 to 70 with COVID-19, enrolled during active disease.

V is TRBV5-5 and J is TRBJ2-1; no reliable D call. This CDR3 comprises 13 residues. V lost 0 bases to trimming and J lost 5 bases, with 6 bases between them. CDR1 and CDR2 from the germline V gene are SGHKS and YYEKEE (reference sequence). This CDR3 is CASSLGLHNEQFF. The DNA of the CDR3 is TGTGCCAGCAGCTTGGGGCTGCACAATGAGCAGTTCTTC.

The V and J genes are TRBV28 and TRBJ1-1, with 7 bases fitting TRBD1. The CDR3 sequence is 15 residues long. With 8 bases clipped from V and 4 bases from J, the junction kept 13 bases outside the gene matches. CDR1 and CDR2 (germline): MDHEN, SYDVKM. CDR3 coding DNA: TGTGCCAGCTACGAGGGCTTAGGGGGCCGCACTGAAGCTTTCTTT. It encodes CASYEGLGGRTEAFF.

This clone was counted once. J is TRBJ2-1 and V is TRBV7-9, with TRBD2 matching over 7 bases. Losses at the gene ends were 2 bases for V and 0 bases for J; bases not matched to a gene: 1. The CDR3 loop spans 15 amino acids. The germline V gene has CDR1 SEHNR and CDR2 FQNEAQ (reference sequence). The CDR3 bases are TGTGCCAGCAGCTTACTAGCGGTCTCCTACAATGAGCAGTTCTTC. It codes for CASSLLAVSYNEQFF.

The chain couples TRBV5-6 to TRBJ2-5; D perhaps matches TRBD1 (6 bases). Germline CDR1 is SGHDT and CDR2 is YYEEEE. The CDR3 loop spans 14 amino acids. With 1 base removed from V and 4 bases from J, the gap between germline ends came to 11 bases. The CDR3 loop is CASSLPTGPETQYF. CDR3 DNA: TGTGCCAGCAGCTTGCCCACAGGGCCAGAGACCCAGTACTTC.

V gene TRBV6-5 combines with J gene TRBJ1-1, with D possibly TRBD1 on 6 matching bases. Germline V gene sequence: CDR1 MNHEY, CDR2 SVGAGI. CDR3 length: 14 residues. V was cut by 8 bases and J by 0 bases, with 13 bases left in between. CDR3 bases: TGTGCCAGCCGGGGGGGCCCAATGAACACTGAAGCTTTCTTT. It specifies CASRGGPMNTEAFF.

The V and J genes are TRBV11-3 and TRBJ2-1, with 7 bases matching TRBD1. The CDR3 is 14 amino acids. Germline V gene lookup returns CDR1 SGHNT and CDR2 YENEEA. V lost 3 bases to trimming and J lost 4 bases; unmatched junction nucleotides: 3. This CDR3 reads CASSLRGLYNEQFF. CDR3 DNA: TGTGCCAGCAGCTTGAGGGGGCTTTACAATGAGCAGTTCTTC.

This sequence joins TRBV11-2 and TRBJ1-5; D unresolved. The CDR3 is 13 residues long. Deletions cut 4 bases from V and 6 bases from J, with 10 bases between. The germline V gene encodes CDR1 SGHAT and CDR2 FQNNGV. CDR3 DNA sequence: TGTGCCAGCAGCTCCCGGGGAGGTCAGCCCCAGCATTTT. This codes for CASSSRGGQPQHF.

This clone was seen once. The CDR3 sequence: CASSGGLAYNEQFF. CDR3 nucleotides: TGTGCCAGCAGCGGGGGACTAGCCTACAATGAGCAGTTCTTC. The chain employs TRBV11-3 and TRBJ2-1; 8 bases line up with TRBD2. V lost 5 bases and J lost 2; bases outside the gene matches: 2. Germline-derived CDR1 and CDR2 are SGHNT and YENEEA. This CDR3 contains 14 residues.

The sample holds a few counts of this clone. This sequence joins TRBV30 and TRBJ2-1; TRBD2 matches 9 bases. Trimming took 5 bases from V and 6 from J; bases not matched to a gene: 11. CDR1 GTSNPN and CDR2 SVGIG come from the germline V gene (reference sequence). CDR3 size: 15 residues. The CDR3 loop is CAWGGVAGAVNEQFF. The CDR3 nucleotides are TGTGCCTGGGGAGGGGTAGCGGGGGCCGTCAATGAGCAGTTCTTC.

This clone was counted a few times. The chain has TRBV16 and TRBJ1-2; 7 bases are shared with TRBD1. The J segment lost 0 bases and the V segment lost 4 bases, leaving 5 bases of the junction unmatched. The germline CDR1 and CDR2 sequences are KGHSY and FQNENV. CDR3 size: 15 residues. The CDR3 region is CASSPRDRSNYGYTF. In nucleotides, the CDR3 is TGTGCCAGCAGCCCCAGGGACAGATCTAACTATGGCTACACCTTC.

In this sample, this clone turned up once. The V call is TRBV5-4, the J call TRBJ1-6; maybe TRBD1 (6 bases). The CDR3 sequence is 15 residues long. The germline V and J ends were trimmed by 4 bases and 5 bases, with 13 bases remaining between them. CDR1 is SGHNT, CDR2 YYREEE, per germline (reference sequence). The CDR3 nucleotides read TGTGCCAGCAGCGCTGACAGGAACAATAATTCACCCCTCCACTTT. Translating it yields CASSADRNNNSPLHF.

This rearrangement joins TRBV29-1 to TRBJ2-7; weak D call: TRBD2 (5 bases). Germline CDR1 reads SQVTM; CDR2 reads ANQGSEA. This CDR3 is 13 amino acids long. The V gene lost 6 bases and the J gene lost 2 bases, with 14 bases spanning the gap. CDR3 in DNA: TGCAGCGTCTCCGGCGCGGGTACCTACGAGCAGTACTTC. It yields the protein CSVSGAGTYEQYF.

The CDR3 is CASRSTSGSLYEQYF. CDR3 DNA sequence: TGTGCCAGCAGGTCGACTAGCGGGAGTCTCTACGAGCAGTACTTC. The V call is TRBV3-1 (or the pseudogene TRBV3-2), the J call TRBJ2-7, with 12 bases fitting TRBD2. Germline lookup yields CDR1 LGHDT and CDR2 YNNKEL (reference sequence). V lost 6 bases and J lost 3; bases outside the gene matches: 6. This CDR3 is 15 amino acids long.

V is TRBV12-3 or TRBV12-4 and J is TRBJ2-7; 8 bases line up with TRBD1. V lost 5 bases and J lost 7; bases outside the gene matches: 7. The CDR3 sequence is 13 residues long. CDR3 nucleotide sequence: TGTGCCAGCAGTCCGGACAGGGCCCTGGAGCAGTACTTC. Residues: CASSPDRALEQYF.

The chain carries TRBV12-3 or TRBV12-4 and TRBJ2-7; 7 bases line up with TRBD2. The V segment lost 1 base and the J segment 7 bases; nucleotides outside the gene matches: 4. The CDR3 spans 13 residues. The CDR3 reads CASSLGWEGEQYF. Written as DNA, the CDR3 is TGTGCCAGCAGTTTAGGGTGGGAGGGGGAGCAGTACTTC.

This chain joins TRBV15 and TRBJ1-5; 8 bases match TRBD1. The junction had 7 bases not matched to a gene; V was cut back by 0 bases and J by 0 bases. The CDR3 loop spans 18 amino acids. From germline, CDR1 is LNHNV and CDR2 YYDKDF (reference sequence). CDR3 sequence reads: CATSRDPGGGYSNQPQHF. Here the CDR3 DNA reads TGTGCCACCAGCAGAGATCCAGGGGGCGGATATAGCAATCAGCCCCAGCATTTT.

The chain is built from TRBV7-9 and TRBJ1-2, with TRBD1 matching 9 bases. The germline CDR1 and CDR2 sequences are SEHNR and FQNEAQ (reference sequence). J gave up 6 bases and V 5 bases, and 10 bases lay outside the gene matches. This CDR3 is built from 15 residues. The CDR3 sequence is CASSRNSRDRDGYTF. The CDR3 region has the DNA TGTGCCAGCAGCCGAAACTCCCGGGACAGGGATGGCTACACCTTC. Together with reference TRBV7-9 and TRBJ1-2, the CDR3 gives the full variable domain: DTGVSQNPRHKITKRGQNVTFRCDPISEHNRLYWYRQTLGQGPEFLTYFQNEAQLEKSRLLSDRFSAERPKGSFSTLEIQRTEQGDSAMYLCASSRNSRDRDGYTFGSGTRLTVV.

This clone was picked up one time. This chain links TRBV19 with TRBJ2-6; TRBD1 might be the D (5 bases). The CDR3 spans 15 residues. V was trimmed by 6 bases and J by 4 bases, leaving 13 bases between them. Germline V gene data show CDR1 as LNHDA and CDR2 as SQIVND (reference sequence). The CDR3 coding sequence is TGTGCCAGTAGCTCCCAGGGAACAGGGGCCAACGTCCTGACTTTC. It codes for CASSSQGTGANVLTF.

The chain links TRBV29-1 to TRBJ1-3, with TRBD1 as a possible D gene (5 bases). The germline CDR1 and CDR2 sequences are SQVTM and ANQGSEA. CDR3 length: 15 residues. V dropped 0 bases and J dropped 6 bases, with 15 bases sitting between them. This CDR3 is CSVEDRGQGTNTIYF. DNA for the CDR3: TGCAGCGTTGAAGATCGAGGCCAGGGCACAAACACCATATATTTT. The full variable domain, rest sourced from reference TRBV29-1 and TRBJ1-3, is SAVISQKPSRDICQRGTSLTIQCQVDSQVTMMFWYRQQPGQSLTLIATANQGSEATYESGFVIDKFPISRPNLTFSTLTVSNMSPEDSSIYLCSVEDRGQGTNTIYFGEGSWLTVV.

This clone has only one observation. The V gene is TRBV28, the J gene TRBJ2-7; 13 bases agree with TRBD2. This CDR3 spans 16 amino acids. V gave up 6 bases and J gave up 0 bases; unmatched junction bases: 5. Germline-derived CDR1 and CDR2 are MDHEN and SYDVKM. CDR3 sequence (DNA): TGTGCCAGCAGGCGGACTAGCGGGAGTTTCTCCTACGAGCAGTACTTC. As protein: CASRRTSGSFSYEQYF.

This clone occurred once. The chain carries TRBV5-4 and TRBJ2-7, with 10 bases aligning to TRBD2. The CDR3 covers 14 residues. With 4 bases clipped from V and 7 bases from J, the junction kept 8 bases outside the gene matches. Germline-derived CDR1 and CDR2 are SGHNT and YYREEE (reference sequence). The chain's CDR3 is CASSLQGTSVEQYF. CDR3 DNA sequence: TGTGCCAGCAGCCTGCAAGGGACTAGCGTTGAGCAGTACTTC.

The rearrangement joins TRBV29-1 to TRBJ1-5, with D possibly matching TRBD1 (5 bases). The CDR3 is 13 residues long. V lost 0 bases and J 4 bases, leaving 7 bases between the germline ends. Germline CDR1 and CDR2: SQVTM and ANQGSEA. This CDR3 reads CSVEENRNQPQHF. CDR3 nucleotide sequence: TGCAGCGTTGAAGAAAACAGGAATCAGCCCCAGCATTTT.

The rearrangement joins TRBV9 to TRBJ2-3; TRBD2 is a possible D gene (6 bases). The germline gives CDR1 SGDLS, CDR2 YYNGEE. Between the trimmed V and J ends, which lost 0 bases and 0 bases, there was a span of 11 bases. This CDR3 comprises 16 residues. The CDR3 loop reads CASSVDWGTSTDTQYF. For the CDR3, the DNA is TGTGCCAGCAGCGTAGATTGGGGGACTAGCACAGATACGCAGTATTTT.

V usage is TRBV9 and J usage is TRBJ1-1; perhaps TRBD1 as D (5 bases). This CDR3 has 15 residues. The germline CDR1 and CDR2 sequences are SGDLS and YYNGEE. The germline V and J ends were trimmed by 3 bases and 2 bases, with 14 bases remaining between them. The CDR3 loop reads CASSGGEERNTEAFF. DNA for the CDR3: TGTGCCAGCAGCGGAGGGGAGGAACGTAACACTGAAGCTTTCTTT. Together with reference TRBV9 and TRBJ1-1, the CDR3 gives the full variable domain: DSGVTQTPKHLITATGQRVTLRCSPRSGDLSVYWYQQSLDQGLQFLIQYYNGEERAKGNILERFSAQQFPDLHSELNLSSLELGDSALYFCASSGGEERNTEAFFGQGTRLTVV.

The chain couples TRBV7-2 to TRBJ1-2; TRBD1 matches at 7 bases. V lost 5 bases to trimming and J lost 4 bases; unmatched junction nucleotides: 10. The CDR3 runs to 15 residues. CDR1 SGHTA and CDR2 FQGNSA come from the germline V gene. Written as DNA, the CDR3 is TGTGCCAGCAGCGCCGACAGGGCAGCCTTCTATGGCTACACCTTC. As protein: CASSADRAAFYGYTF.

This chain uses TRBV1 with TRBJ2-7; the D call of TRBD2 is as the table states it, not checked on the DNA. TRBV1 is shown as a pseudogene. CDR3 size: 16 residues. For the CDR3, the DNA is TGCACCAGCAGCCGTGGACTAGCGGTAAGCTCCTACGAGCAGTACTTC. It encodes CTSSRGLAVSSYEQYF.

The chain uses TRBV2 and TRBJ2-3, with 10 bases that match TRBD1. The CDR3 spans 15 residues. V was pared by 6 bases and J by 5 bases, with 8 bases of the junction left unmatched. Germline lookup yields CDR1 SNHLY and CDR2 FYNNEI. In nucleotides, the CDR3 is TGTGCCAGCAGGCTAGGACAGGGGGTCGTAGATACGCAGTATTTT. This encodes CASRLGQGVVDTQYF.

The V and J genes are TRBV18 and TRBJ2-5; 9 bases map to TRBD1. From germline, CDR1 is KGHSH and CDR2 LQKENI. The CDR3 extends over 14 amino acids. Trimming removed 5 bases from V and 5 bases from J; junction bases left unmatched: 6. CDR3 sequence reads: CASSAGTGIETQYF. The CDR3 DNA reads as TGTGCCAGCTCAGCCGGGACAGGGATCGAGACCCAGTACTTC. Full variable domain (outside the CDR3, taken from reference TRBV18 and TRBJ2-5): NAGVMQNPRHLVRRRGQEARLRCSPMKGHSHVYWYRQLPEEGLKFMVYLQKENIIDESGMPKERFSAEFPKEGPSILRIQQVVRGDSAAYFCASSAGTGIETQYFGPGTRLLVL.